This T cell receptor beta chain was captured in a study of blood T cell repertoires in COVID-19. On the study more broadly: Researchers got acute and convalescent COVID-19 samples from the United States, Italy and Spain. T cells, B-cell-depleted T cells, or PBMCs supplied cDNA or gDNA.

Enrolled during active infection, Seattle patients were then followed longitudinally. In the authors' workflow: From reference gene primer amplification, estimates of nucleated cell counts were derived. Sequencing used immunoSEQ multiplex PCR; TCRdb keeps in-frame clones, though not all of them. For V, J and clone size, that table is used; D and trimming come from the DNA. The table includes some 160,000 clones, more than 75% detected once. Germline V gives CDR1 MNHNS, CDR2 SASEGT. The V and J ends lost 1 base and 4 bases, in that order; junction bases with no gene match: 5. The CDR3 totals 15 residues.

The clonotype originates from a woman in her seventies with COVID-19, enrolled during active disease. The chain uses TRBV6-1 and TRBJ2-5, with TRBD2 identical over 8 bases. The source material was peripheral blood. The CDR3 nucleotides are TGTGCCAGCAGTGAAGGGGGACTAGGTAGAGAGACCCAGTACTTC. This sequence encodes CASSEGGLGRETQYF.